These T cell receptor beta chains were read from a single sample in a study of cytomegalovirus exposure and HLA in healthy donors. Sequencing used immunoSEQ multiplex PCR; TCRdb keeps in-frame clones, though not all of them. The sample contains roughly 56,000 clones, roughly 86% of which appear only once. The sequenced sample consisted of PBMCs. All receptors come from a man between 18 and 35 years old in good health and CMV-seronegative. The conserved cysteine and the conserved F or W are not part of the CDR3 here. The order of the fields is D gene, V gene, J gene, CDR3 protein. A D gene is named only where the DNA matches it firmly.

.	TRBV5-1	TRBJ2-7	ASSWGRGGYEQY
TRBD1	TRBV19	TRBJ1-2	ASSTDRAYGYT
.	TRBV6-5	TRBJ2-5	ASRPPGVETQY
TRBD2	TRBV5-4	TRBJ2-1	ASSLAGGAYNEQF
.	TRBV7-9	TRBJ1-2	ASSQTIPDSFWGYT
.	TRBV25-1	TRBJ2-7	ASRKAFYEQY
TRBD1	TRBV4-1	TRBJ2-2	ASSQDPRQGAAGELF
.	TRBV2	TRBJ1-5	ASKEGLGQPQH
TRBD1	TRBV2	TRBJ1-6	ASSPGQGDSPLH
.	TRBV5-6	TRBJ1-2	ASSLSRANYGYT
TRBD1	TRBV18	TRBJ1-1	ASSPRQGVNTEAF
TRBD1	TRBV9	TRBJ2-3	ASSVDPGGPDTQY
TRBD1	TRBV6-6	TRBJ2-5	ASIDRDRGEETQY
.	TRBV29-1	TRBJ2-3	SVQVPGGDTQY
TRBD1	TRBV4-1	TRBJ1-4	ASSQEWEEGAKLF
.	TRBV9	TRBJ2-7	ASSVSETYEQY
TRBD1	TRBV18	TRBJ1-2	ASSPKDRDYGYT
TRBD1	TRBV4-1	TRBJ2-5	ASSQLQGVGETQY
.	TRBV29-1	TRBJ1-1	SVDRVGTEAF
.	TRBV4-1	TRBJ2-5	ASSQGASPWERILETQY
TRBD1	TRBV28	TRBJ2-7	ASIPGQGPNEQY
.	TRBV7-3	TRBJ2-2	ASSRQGSTGELF
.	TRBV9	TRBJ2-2	ASSPSRLNTGELF
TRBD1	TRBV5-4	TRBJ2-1	ASSLTQGAHLEQF
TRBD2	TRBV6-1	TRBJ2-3	ASSEASGGATDTQY
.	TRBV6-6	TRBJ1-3	ASSRGNTIY
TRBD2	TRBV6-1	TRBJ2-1	ASSEALLAGGVNEQF
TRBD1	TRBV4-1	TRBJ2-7	ASSQDMAGTGRKYEQY
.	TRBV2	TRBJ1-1	ASREDSLTEAF
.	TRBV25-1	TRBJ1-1	ASSEERVGSTEAF
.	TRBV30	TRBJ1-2	AWWAGYGYT
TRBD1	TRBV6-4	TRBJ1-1	ARVKGATNTEAF
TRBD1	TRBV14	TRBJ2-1	ASSQMTGDSSYNEQF
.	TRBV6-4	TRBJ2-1	ASSDSAGGFYEQF
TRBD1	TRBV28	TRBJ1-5	ASSLEGVDRGHQPQH
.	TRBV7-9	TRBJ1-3	ASSLAESGNTIY
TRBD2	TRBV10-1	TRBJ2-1	ASQRGGGSYNEQF
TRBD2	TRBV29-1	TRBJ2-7	SVYGGGEPLQY
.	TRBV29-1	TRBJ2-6	SVGASGANVLT
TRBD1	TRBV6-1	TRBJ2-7	ASSDGTETDEQY
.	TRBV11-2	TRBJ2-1	ASSSYSYNEQF
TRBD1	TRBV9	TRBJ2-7	ASSGPGQPSYEQY
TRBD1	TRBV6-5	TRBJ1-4	ASSYATGDGGEKLF
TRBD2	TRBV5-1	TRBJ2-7	ASSLGVAGGPVLEQY
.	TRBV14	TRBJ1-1	ASSQERYTEAF
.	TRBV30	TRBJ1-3	AWILPGSLGRNTIY
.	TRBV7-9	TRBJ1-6	ASSSGQGPPLH
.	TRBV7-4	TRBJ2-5	ASSAGTQY
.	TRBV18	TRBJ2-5	ASSHERGKETQY
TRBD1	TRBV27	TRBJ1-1	ASGTAEAF
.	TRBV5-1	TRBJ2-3	ASSPGTGNTDTQY
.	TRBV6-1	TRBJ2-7	ASSEASGYYEQY
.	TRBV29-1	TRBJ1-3	SVDPGVYGNTIY